One and the same sample provided the 2 T cell receptor beta chains below, sequenced in a study of shared clonotypes between healthy human individuals. Repertoires were generated with immunoSEQ multiplex PCR, while TCRdb's copy carries only in-frame clones and drops some. The sample holds about half a million clones, about 78% seen once. Sequencing input: PBMCs. All receptors derive from a middle-aged woman in good health. Some clones in this sample may be carry-over from other donors' samples.

The gene calls are TRBV5-6 and TRBJ1-1; possible D gene TRBD1, 5 bases. Germline V gives CDR1 SGHDT, CDR2 YYEEEE. V was shortened by 0 bases and J by 4 bases, with 13 bases between the two germline ends. This CDR3 is built from 15 residues. The CDR3 reads CASSLVGQGVTEAFF. The CDR3 nucleotides read TGTGCCAGCAGCTTGGTAGGCCAGGGTGTCACTGAAGCTTTCTTT.

This clone was seen once. The chain uses TRBV7-9 and TRBJ1-3, with a weak D call TRBD1 (5 bases). CDR1 and CDR2 from the germline V gene are SEHNR and FQNEAQ (reference sequence). The CDR3 has 15 amino acids. Trimming took 5 bases from V and 0 from J, leaving 11 bases between them. Here the CDR3 reads CASSGDGHSGNTIYF. CDR3 nucleotides: TGTGCCAGCAGCGGGGACGGACACTCTGGAAACACCATATATTTT. Filled out from reference TRBV7-9 and TRBJ1-3, the complete variable domain reads DTGVSQNPRHKITKRGQNVTFRCDPISEHNRLYWYRQTLGQGPEFLTYFQNEAQLEKSRLLSDRFSAERPKGSFSTLEIQRTEQGDSAMYLCASSGDGHSGNTIYFGEGSWLTVV.